The entry below gives a single TCR beta chain sequence along with its context. What it binds is unknown. TCR beta library input comprised around 1.9 micrograms of genomic DNA from cryopreserved PBMCs. The assay was immunoSEQ multiplex PCR, and TCRdb's table has in-frame clones only and misses some. The sample has 200,000 to 250,000 clones; more than 75% are singletons. The data are from a study of cytotoxic CD8 clonotypes in ibrutinib-treated CLL. Trimming pared 4 bases from V and 6 bases from J, leaving 10 bases between. Germline lookup yields CDR1 MGHRA and CDR2 YSYEKL. The CDR3 has 12 amino acids. Study-wide points: Increased clonality at ibrutinib response gave way to a return toward baseline at progression. Lymph node repertoires were not studied, and sampling times were unmatched.

The input for sequencing was PBMCs, taken after 12 months of ibrutinib treatment. V is TRBV4-1 and J is TRBJ2-7, with D possibly matching TRBD1 (6 bases). The source of this sequence is a human donor with chronic lymphocytic leukemia. The CDR3 reads CASSRVGAEQYF. CDR3 DNA sequence: TGCGCCAGCAGCCGGGTGGGGGCCGAGCAGTACTTC.